This TCR beta chain was sequenced during a study of T-cell memory formation after mild COVID-19. Study at large: The two donors had largely donor-specific TCR clusters.

This clonotype came up a few times. Its antigen is currently unknown. Barcoded TCR alpha and TCR beta cDNA libraries with UMIs came from 5'RACE using constant-segment primers. In TCRdb, the 5' RACE reads were re-called with MiXCR into one record per CDR3 protein. Here the sample spans 210,000 or so distinct CDR3 sequences, around 18% being singletons. Study findings and constraints: Clones that contracted clustered mainly in CM and EM if CD4+ and in EMRA if CD8+.

Sample: PBMCs or a T cell subset sorted from them (not recorded which). This receptor was obtained from an adult woman who had mild COVID-19 (a few samples of this study predate the infection). Cell type and time point are not known.

The CDR3 sequence is CASSLWGGTGLQETQYF. The DNA of the CDR3 is TGCGCCAGCAGCTTGTGGGGTGGGACAGGGCTCCAAGAGACCCAGTACTTC. The chain uses TRBV5-1 and TRBJ2-5; 9 nucleotides align to TRBD1. Germline V gene sequence: CDR1 SGHRS, CDR2 YFSETQ. The CDR3 runs 17 residues. V lost 1 base, J lost 1 base, and 8 bases stayed unmatched. The full variable domain, with the rest looked up from reference TRBV5-1 and TRBJ2-5, is KAGVTQTPRYLIKTRGQQVTLSCSPISGHRSVSWYQQTPGQGLQFLFEYFSETQRNKGNFPGRFSGRQFSNSRSEMNVSTLELGDSALYLCASSLWGGTGLQETQYFGPGTRLLVL.